The next 16 T cell receptor beta chains were all read from a single sample in a study of T cell responses to AZD1222 COVID-19 vaccine. Method: immunoSEQ multiplex PCR; TCRdb's copy keeps in-frame clones and lacks some. Among approximately 120,000 clones listed, over 75% were seen once. The specimen comprised peripheral blood, sampled on day 0 of AZD1222 vaccination. The origin of the receptors is an adult in good health.

The chain recombines TRBV4-1 with TRBJ1-5; 8 bases agree with TRBD1. CDR3 length equals 14 residues. Germline lookup yields CDR1 MGHRA and CDR2 YSYEKL. The J segment lost 7 bases and the V segment lost 2 bases, leaving 4 bases of the junction unmatched. CDR3 protein: CASSQSRGRQPQHF. CDR3 sequence (DNA): TGCGCCAGCAGCCAAAGCAGGGGGCGGCAGCCCCAGCATTTT.

This clone has just one count. The rearrangement joins TRBV7-6 to TRBJ2-7; 9 nucleotides match TRBD1. The germline V gene has CDR1 SGHVS and CDR2 FNYEAQ. This CDR3 is 14 amino acids long. The J segment lost 7 bases and the V segment lost 5 bases, leaving 9 bases of the junction unmatched. As DNA, the CDR3 is TGTGCCAGCAGCCAAACCGGGACAGGGCGAGAGCAGTACTTC. Translated, it gives CASSQTGTGREQYF.

The chain carries TRBV3-1 (or the pseudogene TRBV3-2) and TRBJ2-1, with a possible D match to TRBD1 (5 bases). The CDR3 covers 19 residues. The germline gives CDR1 LGHDT, CDR2 YNNKEL (reference sequence). Trimming cost V 0 bases and J 1 base, with 19 bases left between them. This CDR3 is CASSQERVWGAKSYNEQFF. CDR3 nucleotides: TGTGCCAGCAGCCAAGAACGTGTGTGGGGCGCGAAGTCCTACAATGAGCAGTTCTTC.

This rearrangement joins TRBV28 to TRBJ2-7; 7 bases fit TRBD2. Losses at the gene ends were 7 bases for V and 6 bases for J; bases not matched to a gene: 6. CDR3 length: 12 residues. CDR1 and CDR2 from the germline V gene are MDHEN and SYDVKM. The CDR3 DNA reads TGTGCCAGCAAGGCTAGCGGTCCCGAGCAGTACTTC. Translating it yields CASKASGPEQYF.

V gene TRBV5-8 combines with J gene TRBJ1-2; D remains ambiguous. Germline CDR1 and CDR2: SGHTS and YDEGEE. Trimming removed 0 bases at V and 3 bases at J, with 12 bases between. CDR3 length: 15 residues. For the CDR3, the DNA is TGTGCCAGCAGCTTGGGCGCCAGGTCCTACTATGGCTACACCTTC. Residues: CASSLGARSYYGYTF.

In this sample, this clone turned up a few times. This chain links TRBV6-4 with TRBJ2-1, with D tentatively TRBD2 (5 bases). This CDR3 spans 14 amino acids. V gave up 4 bases and J gave up 9 bases, with 16 bases separating them. Germline-derived CDR1 and CDR2 are MRHNA and SNTAGT. The DNA of the CDR3 is TGTGCCAGCAGTGGGTTAGCCGGCCGGGGTGAGCAGTTCTTC. It translates to CASSGLAGRGEQFF.

V usage is TRBV24-1 and J usage is TRBJ1-5; tentative D call: TRBD1 (5 bases). This CDR3 has 16 residues. The germline CDR1 and CDR2 sequences are KGHDR and SFDVKD. V was trimmed by 4 bases and J by 2 bases, leaving 14 bases between them. The CDR3 DNA is TGTGCCACCAGTGAAAGATCTCGAGGGGGCAATCAGCCCCAGCATTTT. Translated, it gives CATSERSRGGNQPQHF.

The genes are TRBV10-3 and TRBJ2-5, with 12 positions matching TRBD2. The CDR3 is 13 residues long. Trimming took 9 bases from V and 2 from J; bases not matched to a gene: 1. Per germline, CDR1 ENHRY and CDR2 SYGVKD. This CDR3 is CAIGLAGQETQYF. As DNA, the CDR3 is TGTGCCATAGGACTAGCGGGGCAAGAGACCCAGTACTTC.

This clone was observed a single time. The chain couples TRBV6-5 to TRBJ2-2; TRBD2 matches 10 bases. V shed 7 bases and J 4 bases; nucleotides not matched to a gene: 6. In germline, CDR1 is MNHEY, CDR2 SVGAGI. This CDR3 is 15 amino acids long. CDR3 sequence reads: CASTPWTSGTGELFF. The DNA for the CDR3 is TGTGCCAGCACTCCTTGGACTAGCGGCACCGGGGAGCTGTTTTTT.

CDR3 DNA: TGTGCCACCAGGACAGATCCGGGACTAGCGGGGGGTACTTCCTACGAGCAGTACTTC. Protein: CATRTDPGLAGGTSYEQYF. V gene TRBV15 combines with J gene TRBJ2-7, with 15 bases matching TRBD2. Per germline, CDR1 LNHNV and CDR2 YYDKDF (reference sequence). With 6 bases clipped from V and 1 base from J, the junction kept 13 bases outside the gene matches. This CDR3 is built from 19 residues. The whole variable domain, filled in from reference TRBV15 and TRBJ2-7, reads DAMVIQNPRYQVTQFGKPVTLSCSQTLNHNVMYWYQQKSSQAPKLLFHYYDKDFNNEADTPDNFQSRRPNTSFCFLDIRSPGLGDTAMYLCATRTDPGLAGGTSYEQYFGPGTRLTVT.

This clone turned up a few times. V gene TRBV27 combines with J gene TRBJ2-7; TRBD2 matches at 7 bases. The CDR3 is made up of 14 amino acids. CDR1 and CDR2 (germline): MNHEY, SMNVEV (reference sequence). Trimming cost V 0 bases and J 2 bases; bases outside gene matches: 1. The DNA of the CDR3 is TGTGCCAGCAGTTTATCTCTAGCGGCCTACGAGCAGTACTTC. This encodes CASSLSLAAYEQYF.

This sequence joins TRBV10-3 and TRBJ1-6, with 7 bases fitting TRBD1. This CDR3 comprises 16 residues. J gave up 4 bases and V 0 bases, and 3 bases lay outside the gene matches. In germline, CDR1 is ENHRY, CDR2 SYGVKD. The CDR3 protein is CAISESGGSYNSPLHF. The CDR3 coding sequence is TGTGCCATCAGTGAGTCAGGGGGCTCGTATAATTCACCCCTCCACTTT.

The chain combines TRBV28 with TRBJ2-7; D possibly corresponds to TRBD2 (5 bases). The CDR3 extends over 14 amino acids. CDR1 and CDR2 from the germline V gene are MDHEN and SYDVKM. V gave up 8 bases and J gave up 4 bases, with 18 bases separating them. In nucleotides, the CDR3 is TGTGCCAGCTCCCGGGCCCACTCGGGGTACGAGCAGTACTTC. It codes for CASSRAHSGYEQYF.

V and J are TRBV11-3 and TRBJ2-5; unclear D gene. CDR1 and CDR2 (germline): SGHNT, YENEEA. This CDR3 comprises 14 residues. V was cut by 1 base and J by 1 base, with 7 bases left in between. As DNA, the CDR3 is TGTGCCAGCAGCTTAGGTGGTACCCAAGAGACCCAGTACTTC. Protein sequence: CASSLGGTQETQYF.

This sequence joins TRBV28 and TRBJ2-1; D call uncertain. The CDR3 runs to 17 residues. Trimming removed 1 base at V and 2 bases at J, with 15 bases between. Germline loops: CDR1 MDHEN, CDR2 SYDVKM. The CDR3 DNA reads TGTGCCAGCAGTTTATTCCCCTCCGGAGAAACCTACAATGAGCAGTTCTTC. Protein product: CASSLFPSGETYNEQFF.

This clone has more than one count but fewer than ten. The rearrangement uses TRBV3-1 (or the pseudogene TRBV3-2) and TRBJ2-3; 7 bases fit TRBD2. The CDR3 sequence is 17 residues long. The germline gives CDR1 LGHDT, CDR2 YNNKEL (reference sequence). Trimming removed 1 base from V and 1 base from J; junction bases left unmatched: 8. The CDR3 sequence is CASSQVRAGRGTDTQYF. DNA of the CDR3: TGTGCCAGCAGCCAAGTTAGAGCGGGGAGAGGCACAGATACGCAGTATTTT.